This record looks at one T cell receptor beta chain sequence and its context. Profiling relied on immunoSEQ multiplex PCR, and the TCRdb table lists in-frame clones only, not all of them. The data hold about 98,000 clones, with roughly 87% observed a single time. These data are taken from a study of cytomegalovirus exposure and HLA in healthy donors. V was trimmed by 3 bases and J by 5 bases, leaving 11 bases between them. The CDR3 covers 13 residues. Germline loops: CDR1 MDHEN, CDR2 SYDVKM. The rearrangement uses TRBV28 and TRBJ2-7; tentatively, D is TRBD1 (6 bases). This receptor was identified in a man younger than 30 in good health and CMV-seropositive. Input material: PBMCs. CDR3 DNA: TGTGCCAGCAGTTTCAGGGGTATCGACGAGCAGTACTTC. Encoded protein: CASSFRGIDEQYF. Drawing the rest from reference TRBV28 and TRBJ2-7, the complete variable domain is DVKVTQSSRYLVKRTGEKVFLECVQDMDHENMFWYRQDPGLGLRLIYFSYDVKMKEKGDIPEGYSVSREKKERFSLILESASTNQTSMYLCASSFRGIDEQYFGPGTRLTVT.